The following is a T cell receptor (beta chain) sequence with its context. Between the trimmed V and J ends, which lost 2 bases and 2 bases, there was a span of 13 bases. This CDR3 contains 15 residues. The germline CDR1 and CDR2 sequences are KGHSH and LQKENI. The data were obtained in a study of T cell changes during pregnancy in multiple sclerosis. Profiling relied on immunoSEQ multiplex PCR, and the TCRdb table lists in-frame clones only, not all of them. The data hold about 110,000 clones, with 91% observed a single time. The clonotype comes from a female donor with multiple sclerosis, enrolled in a pregnancy study. V usage is TRBV18 and J usage is TRBJ2-7, with D possibly being TRBD1 (5 bases). The source was peripheral blood, collected before pregnancy. CDR3 loop: CASSPVQGLAYEQYF. The CDR3 nucleotides are TGTGCCAGCTCACCAGTCCAGGGATTGGCCTACGAGCAGTACTTC. Full variable domain (rest looked up from reference TRBV18 and TRBJ2-7): NAGVMQNPRHLVRRRGQEARLRCSPMKGHSHVYWYRQLPEEGLKFMVYLQKENIIDESGMPKERFSAEFPKEGPSILRIQQVVRGDSAAYFCASSPVQGLAYEQYFGPGTRLTVT.